This entry describes one TCR beta chain. No antigen is known for it. It has no much larger one-base neighbor in the sample; base qualities were not kept. These data are taken from a study of T cell responses to AZD1222 COVID-19 vaccine (dated by TCRdb to the early 2020s). Turning to the overall study: Because spike-specific TCR depth and breadth did not differ between the two schedules, AZD1222 recipients who got a second dose at roughly 4 weeks were pooled with those who got a second dose at roughly 12 weeks. A total of around 240 trial participants underwent TCR sequencing, of whom roughly 210 had received two doses of AZD1222 and around 25 had received two doses of the MenACWY control vaccine. Trial participants were enrolled by age into subgroups of 18-55, 56-69 and 70-plus years, and around 150, 28 and 57 TCR-sequenced participants, respectively, were included in these subgroups. Broad study findings and their caveats: Because no samples from the day 14 peak response were available, repertoires could be characterized only after the peak T cell response. Participants were mostly white British and included more females than males, and it was suggested by the authors that clonal diversity may have been underestimated. In the small 56-69-year group, the increase in depth fell short of significance, most likely because of low power. Vaccine-associated CD4 TCRs spanned the whole spike protein, with dominant responses in regions 160-218 and 743-854. A significant rise in spike-specific TCR breadth and depth was observed after two AZD1222 doses relative to day 0 and relative to MenACWY recipients. Reportedly, almost half of the unique spike-specific TCRs recognized epitopes lying outside the regions that are mutated in the B.1.351 and B.1.1.7 variants. Conclusions about previously exposed vaccinees are limited because only six or seven AZD1222 recipients were SARS-CoV-2 seropositive at baseline.

In the paper's terms, the time point label means: baseline before first vaccination. Samples from vaccinated people were obtained from the UK trials COV001 and COV002, which included a single-blind randomized controlled phase 2/3 trial of AZD1222 (ChAdOx1 nCoV-19) in healthy adults. Trial participant PBMC samples were collected at day 0 and day 28 after the second dose for TCRbeta chain sequencing. V is shortened by 0 bases, J by 4 bases, and the region joining them spans 19 bases. From the cysteine through the phenylalanine, the CDR3 covers 19 amino acids. Only the CDR3 DNA is retained, 57 bases long and in frame from the first base. The germline V gene specifies LGHNA as CDR1 and YSLEER as CDR2. The CDR3 regions of human TCRbeta chains were analyzed by immunosequencing. From the authors' description of their analysis: TCRs in the repertoires were compared against a reference library of SARS-CoV-2-specific TCRs that had been generated with the MIRA antigen-specificity platform. Breadth was defined as the fraction of unique TCRs that were SARS-CoV-2-associated, and depth was defined as the fraction of total T cells that were SARS-CoV-2-associated. Using the MIRA data, every spike-specific TCR was mapped to the spike region that the TCR reacted to and assigned to either a CD4 or a CD8 class. Log10-transformed breadth and depth values were compared by one-way ANOVA with Sidak's multiple comparisons tests. This immuneACCESS table, as held by TCRdb, lists in-frame sequences with V and J called but not all clones. Of the missing ones, under half trace to an unresolved V gene in checked studies; the others have no known cause. V and J calls and clone size are as listed in that table; D and trimming were resolved from the DNA. For this sample there are 99,000 or so clones; roughly 82% appear just once. The ten largest account for 5% of the sample.

The chain employs TRBV4-3 and TRBJ1-6; the D gene assignment is ambiguous. The sequence came from an adult in good health. The sample in question was peripheral blood, obtained on day 0 of AZD1222 vaccination. The CDR3: CASSQDPYRSLLYNSPLHF. The DNA reads as follows: TGCGCCAGCAGCCAAGATCCCTACAGAAGCCTGCTATATAATTCACCCCTCCACTTT.